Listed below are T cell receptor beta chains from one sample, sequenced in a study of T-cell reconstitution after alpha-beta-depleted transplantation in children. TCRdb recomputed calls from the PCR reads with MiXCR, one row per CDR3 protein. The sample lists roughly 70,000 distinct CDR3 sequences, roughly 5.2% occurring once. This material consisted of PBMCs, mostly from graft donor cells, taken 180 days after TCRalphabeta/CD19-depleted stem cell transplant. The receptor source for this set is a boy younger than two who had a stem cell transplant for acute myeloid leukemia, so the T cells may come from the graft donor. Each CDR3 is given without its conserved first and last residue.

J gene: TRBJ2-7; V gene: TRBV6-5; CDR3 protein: ASSLYPTAPGEQY
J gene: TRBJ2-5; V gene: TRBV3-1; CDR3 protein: ASSQDVETQY
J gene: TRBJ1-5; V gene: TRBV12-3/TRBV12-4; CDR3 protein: ASRPGTGGYWDNQPQH
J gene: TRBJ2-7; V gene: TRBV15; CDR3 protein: ATSVRSGTGGHEQY
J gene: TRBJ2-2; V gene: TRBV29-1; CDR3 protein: SVSTSGASTTGELF
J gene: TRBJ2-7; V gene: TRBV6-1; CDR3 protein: ASSRDPVSAYEQY
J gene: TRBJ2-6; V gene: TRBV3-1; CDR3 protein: ASSQDLGPSGANVLT
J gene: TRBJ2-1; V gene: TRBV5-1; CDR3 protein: ASSLVAGDYNEQF
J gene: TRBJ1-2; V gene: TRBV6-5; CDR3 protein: ASSPMTGDIGYT
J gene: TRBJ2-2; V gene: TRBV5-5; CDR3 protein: ASSFGRGAGELF
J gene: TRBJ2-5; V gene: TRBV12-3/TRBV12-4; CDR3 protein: ASSANRGLETQY
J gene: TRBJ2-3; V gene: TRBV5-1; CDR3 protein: ASSLPGDTQY
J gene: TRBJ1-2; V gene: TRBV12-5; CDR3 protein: ASGFWGVWGYT
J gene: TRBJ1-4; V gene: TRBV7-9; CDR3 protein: ASSSQATNEKLF
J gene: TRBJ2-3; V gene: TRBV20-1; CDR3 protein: SARQVTDTQY
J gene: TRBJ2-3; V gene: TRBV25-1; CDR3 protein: ASLSRQRADTQY
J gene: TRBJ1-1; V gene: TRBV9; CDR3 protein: ASSLGPDTEAF
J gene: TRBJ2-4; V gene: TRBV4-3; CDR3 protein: ASSQNAVHPDRVKNIQY
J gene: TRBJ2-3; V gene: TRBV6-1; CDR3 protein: ASLGRGRQDTQY
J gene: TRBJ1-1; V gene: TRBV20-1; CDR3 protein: SADKSVLGTEAF